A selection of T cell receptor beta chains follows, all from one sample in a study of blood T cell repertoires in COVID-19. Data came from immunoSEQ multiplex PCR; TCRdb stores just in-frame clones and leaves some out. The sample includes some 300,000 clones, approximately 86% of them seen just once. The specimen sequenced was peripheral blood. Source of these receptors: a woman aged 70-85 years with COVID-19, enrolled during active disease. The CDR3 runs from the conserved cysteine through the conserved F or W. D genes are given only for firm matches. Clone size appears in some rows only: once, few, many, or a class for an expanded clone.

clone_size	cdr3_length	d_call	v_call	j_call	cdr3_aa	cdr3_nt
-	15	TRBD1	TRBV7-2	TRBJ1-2	CASSPRTGAGYGYTF	TGTGCCAGCAGCCCCCGGACAGGGGCAGGCTATGGCTACACCTTC
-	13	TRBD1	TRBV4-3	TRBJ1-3	CASSPTGQDTIYF	TGCGCCAGCAGCCCGACAGGGCAGGACACCATATATTTT
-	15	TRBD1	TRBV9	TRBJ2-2	CASSAQGAVTGELFF	TGTGCCAGCAGCGCACAGGGGGCGGTCACCGGGGAGCTGTTTTTT
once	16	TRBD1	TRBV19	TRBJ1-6	CASSWLQGQFVTSLHF	TGTGCCAGTAGTTGGCTCCAGGGACAGTTCGTCACCTCTCTCCACTTT
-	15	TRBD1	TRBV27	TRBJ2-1	CASSPAGQGRNEQFF	TGTGCCAGCAGTCCGGCGGGACAGGGTAGGAATGAGCAGTTCTTC
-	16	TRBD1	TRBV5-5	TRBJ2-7	CASRPAGTGVPYEQYF	TGTGCCAGCAGGCCTGCCGGGACAGGGGTACCCTACGAGCAGTACTTC
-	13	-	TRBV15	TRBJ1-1	CATSRVSGAEAFF	TGTGCCACCAGCAGAGTTTCAGGGGCCGAAGCTTTCTTT
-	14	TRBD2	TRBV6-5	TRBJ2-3	CASSRTGTSSTQYF	TGTGCCAGCAGTCGAACCGGGACTAGTTCTACGCAGTATTTT
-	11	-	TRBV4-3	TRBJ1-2	CASSQGSQVTF	TGCGCCAGCAGCCAAGGTTCTCAGGTTACCTTC
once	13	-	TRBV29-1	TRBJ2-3	CSVGGPTTDTQYF	TGCAGCGTGGGGGGGCCTACTACAGATACGCAGTATTTT
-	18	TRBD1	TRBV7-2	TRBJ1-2	CASSLEALGGQLNYGYTF	TGTGCCAGCAGCTTAGAGGCACTGGGGGGACAGCTCAACTATGGCTACACCTTC
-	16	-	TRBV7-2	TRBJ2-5	CASSLSPVTVQETQYF	TGTGCCAGCAGCTTATCTCCCGTTACGGTCCAAGAGACCCAGTACTTC
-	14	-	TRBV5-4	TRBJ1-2	CASSLGTEVYGYTF	TGTGCCAGCAGCTTGGGGACAGAAGTCTATGGCTACACCTTC
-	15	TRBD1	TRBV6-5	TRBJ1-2	CASRAGDRGWNGYTF	TGTGCCAGCAGAGCTGGGGACAGGGGATGGAATGGCTACACCTTC
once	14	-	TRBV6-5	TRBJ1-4	CATRTVSLNEKLFF	TGTGCCACCCGGACAGTGTCTCTCAATGAAAAACTGTTTTTT
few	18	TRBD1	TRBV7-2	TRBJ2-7	CASSLAGGGTGNPYEQYF	TGTGCCAGCAGCTTAGCGGGGGGAGGGACAGGGAACCCCTACGAGCAGTACTTC
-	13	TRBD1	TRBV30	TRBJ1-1	CAWSGGQGAEAFF	TGTGCCTGGAGTGGTGGACAGGGGGCTGAAGCTTTCTTT
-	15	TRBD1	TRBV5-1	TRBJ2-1	CASSSGTGAYNEQFF	TGCGCCAGCAGCTCCGGGACAGGGGCGTACAATGAGCAGTTCTTC
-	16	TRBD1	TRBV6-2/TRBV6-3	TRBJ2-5	CASSPLTGARQETQYF	TGTGCCAGCAGTCCCTTGACAGGGGCTCGTCAAGAGACCCAGTACTTC
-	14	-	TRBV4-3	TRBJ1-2	CASSQDSTSGGYTF	TGCGCCAGCAGCCAAGATTCGACGTCGGGAGGCTACACCTTC
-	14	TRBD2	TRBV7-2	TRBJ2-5	CASSWGGDSETQYF	TGTGCCAGCAGCTGGGGGGGGGATTCCGAGACCCAGTACTTC
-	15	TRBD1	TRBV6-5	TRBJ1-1	CAISVLGAGGTEAFF	TGTGCCATCTCAGTCTTAGGGGCAGGGGGCACTGAAGCTTTCTTT
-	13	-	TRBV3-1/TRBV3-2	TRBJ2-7	CASSFLPGYEQYF	TGTGCCAGCAGCTTCTTACCGGGGTACGAGCAGTACTTC
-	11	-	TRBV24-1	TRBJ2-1	CATSDQFGQFF	TGTGCCACCAGTGACCAATTCGGGCAGTTCTTC
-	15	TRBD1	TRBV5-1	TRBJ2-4	CASSLGTGRENIQYF	TGCGCCAGCAGCCTGGGGACAGGGCGGGAAAACATTCAGTACTTC
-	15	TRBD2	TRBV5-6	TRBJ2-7	CASSRTSGGAHEQYF	TGTGCCAGCAGCCGGACTAGCGGGGGGGCCCACGAGCAGTACTTC
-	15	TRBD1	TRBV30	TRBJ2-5	CAWSKFRGNTETQYF	TGTGCCTGGAGCAAGTTCAGGGGGAACACAGAGACCCAGTACTTC
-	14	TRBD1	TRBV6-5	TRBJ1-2	CASSPLDRAYGYTF	TGTGCCAGCAGTCCCCTCGACAGGGCATATGGCTACACCTTC
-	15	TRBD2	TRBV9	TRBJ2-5	CASSVDRGGQETQYF	TGTGCCAGCAGCGTAGACCGGGGGGGACAAGAGACCCAGTACTTC
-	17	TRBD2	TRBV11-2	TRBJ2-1	CASSFGTGTSGGEEQFF	TGTGCCAGCAGCTTTGGGACTGGGACTAGCGGGGGAGAGGAGCAGTTCTTC
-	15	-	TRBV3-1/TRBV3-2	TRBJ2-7	CASSPFSGLPYEQYF	TGTGCCAGCAGCCCCTTTAGCGGCCTACCCTACGAGCAGTACTTC
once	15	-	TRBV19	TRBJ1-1	CASSIGLQVSTEAFF	TGTGCCAGTAGTATAGGATTACAGGTTAGCACTGAAGCTTTCTTT
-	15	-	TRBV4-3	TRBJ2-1	CASSQENRGDNEQFF	TGCGCCAGCAGCCAAGAAAACCGGGGAGACAATGAGCAGTTCTTC
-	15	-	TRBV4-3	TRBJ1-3	CASSQGPLSGNTIYF	TGCGCCAGCAGCCAAGGGCCGCTCTCTGGAAACACCATATATTTT
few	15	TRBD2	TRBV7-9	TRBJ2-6	CATNVRGSGANVLTF	TGTGCCACTAACGTGCGGGGGTCTGGGGCCAACGTCCTGACTTTC
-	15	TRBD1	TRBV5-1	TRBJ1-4	CASSFTGGSNEKLFF	TGCGCCAGCAGCTTCACAGGGGGTTCTAATGAAAAACTGTTTTTT
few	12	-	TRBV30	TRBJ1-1	CAWGGRNTEAFF	TGTGCCTGGGGAGGGAGGAACACTGAAGCTTTCTTT
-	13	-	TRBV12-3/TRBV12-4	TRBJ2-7	CASSFGDFYEQYF	TGTGCCAGCAGTTTCGGAGACTTCTACGAGCAGTACTTC
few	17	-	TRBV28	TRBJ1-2	CASSATARGLSNYGYTF	TGTGCCAGCAGTGCGACAGCAAGGGGGTTATCTAACTATGGCTACACCTTC
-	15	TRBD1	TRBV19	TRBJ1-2	CASSAIGTENYGYTF	TGTGCCAGTAGTGCGATCGGGACAGAGAACTATGGCTACACCTTC
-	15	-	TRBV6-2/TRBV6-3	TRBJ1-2	CASSYSTVLLYGYTF	TGTGCCAGCAGTTACTCGACAGTATTACTTTACGGCTACACCTTC
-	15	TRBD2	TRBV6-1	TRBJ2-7	CASSEAPLAGYEQYF	TGTGCCAGCAGTGAAGCGCCACTAGCGGGGTACGAGCAGTACTTC
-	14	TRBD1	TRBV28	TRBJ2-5	CATWRDRGGETQYF	TGTGCCACCTGGAGGGACAGGGGTGGGGAGACCCAGTACTTC
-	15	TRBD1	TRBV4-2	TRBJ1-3	CASSQGQGAGNTIYF	TGTGCCAGCAGCCAAGGGCAGGGGGCTGGAAACACCATATATTTT
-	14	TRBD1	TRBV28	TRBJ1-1	CASSFGTGRTEAFF	TGTGCCAGCAGTTTTGGGACAGGGCGTACTGAAGCTTTCTTT
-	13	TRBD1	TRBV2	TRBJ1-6	CATSGQGGAPLHF	TGTGCCACCTCGGGACAGGGGGGTGCACCCCTCCACTTT
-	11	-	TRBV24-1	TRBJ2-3	CATSAAEAQYF	TGTGCCACCAGTGCAGCAGAGGCACAGTATTTT
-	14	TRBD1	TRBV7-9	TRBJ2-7	CASSLQQGWNEQYF	TGTGCCAGCAGCTTACAACAGGGGTGGAACGAGCAGTACTTC
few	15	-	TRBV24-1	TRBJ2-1	CATSKMESSYNEQFF	TGTGCCACCAGTAAGATGGAGAGCTCCTACAATGAGCAGTTCTTC
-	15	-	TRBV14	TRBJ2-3	CASSQAGRGTDTQYF	TGTGCCAGCAGCCAAGCTGGGCGGGGCACAGATACGCAGTATTTT
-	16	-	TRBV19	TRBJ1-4	CASRRLTGFTNEKLFF	TGTGCCAGTAGGAGATTAACGGGATTTACTAATGAAAAACTGTTTTTT
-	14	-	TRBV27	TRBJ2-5	CASSLRGMEETQYF	TGTGCCAGCAGTTTAAGGGGGATGGAGGAGACCCAGTACTTC
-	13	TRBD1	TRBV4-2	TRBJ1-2	CASSQDRSYGYTF	TGTGCCAGCAGCCAGGACAGGTCTTATGGCTACACCTTC
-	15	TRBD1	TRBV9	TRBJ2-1	CASSETGTANNEQFF	TGTGCCAGCAGCGAAACCGGGACAGCCAACAATGAGCAGTTCTTC
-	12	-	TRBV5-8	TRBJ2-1	CASSLWDFEQFF	TGTGCCAGCAGCTTGTGGGACTTCGAGCAGTTCTTC